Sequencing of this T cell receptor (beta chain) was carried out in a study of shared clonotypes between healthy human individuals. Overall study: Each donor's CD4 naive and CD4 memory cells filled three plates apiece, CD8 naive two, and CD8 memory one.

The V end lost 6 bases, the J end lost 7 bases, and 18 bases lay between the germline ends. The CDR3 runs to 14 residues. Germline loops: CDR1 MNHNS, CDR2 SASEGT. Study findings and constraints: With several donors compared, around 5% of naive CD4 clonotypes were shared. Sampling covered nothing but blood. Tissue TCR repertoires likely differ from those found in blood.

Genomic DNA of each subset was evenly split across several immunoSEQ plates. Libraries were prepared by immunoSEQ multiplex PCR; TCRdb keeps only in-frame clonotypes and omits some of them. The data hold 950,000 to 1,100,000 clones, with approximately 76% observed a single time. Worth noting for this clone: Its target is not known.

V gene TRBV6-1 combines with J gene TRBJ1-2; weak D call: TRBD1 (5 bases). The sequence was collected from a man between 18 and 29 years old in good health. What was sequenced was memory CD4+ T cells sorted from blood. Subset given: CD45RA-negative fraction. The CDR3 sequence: CASSSRPREFGYTF. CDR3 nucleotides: TGTGCCAGCAGCTCCAGACCCAGGGAATTTGGCTACACCTTC.